The clone carrying this TCR beta chain was recorded at least ten times. Samples came from axillary lymph nodes draining the breast cancer. TCRdb independently ran MiXCR on the multiplex PCR reads; one entry per CDR3 protein. In the table there are around 130,000 distinct CDR3 sequences, 32% of which are singletons. The V gene's germline CDR1 is SGHTA and CDR2 FQGNSA. This CDR3 has 14 residues. V trimming: 5 bases; J trimming: 8 bases; junction bases outside the gene matches: 7. The data are from a study of breast tumors, draining lymph nodes, adjacent tissues. Sequenced material: axillary lymph node tissue. This receptor was identified in a female donor with breast cancer. Some clones in this sample may be carry-over from other donors' samples. The rearrangement links TRBV7-2 to TRBJ1-4; 8 bases agree with TRBD1. The CDR3 DNA reads TGTGCCAGCAGCCCGGGACAGGCAGACGAAAAACTGTTTTTT. Its translation is CASSPGQADEKLFF.